Below are 20 T cell receptor beta chains sequenced from a single sample in a study of T cells after yellow fever vaccination. TCRdb recomputed calls from the 5' RACE reads with MiXCR, one row per CDR3 protein. The profile shows about 120,000 distinct CDR3 sequences, 7% to 8.5% of them singletons. Sequencing was performed on CD8+ T cells sorted from PBMCs, taken 45 days after the yellow fever booster vaccination. Receptors originate from a man aged 25-45 years who received the YFV17D yellow fever vaccine.

In its sample, this clonotype was seen many times. The chain carries TRBV6-5 and TRBJ2-5, with D uncertain. V gave up 6 bases and J gave up 5 bases, with 7 bases separating them. There are 11 residues in the CDR3. The germline gives CDR1 MNHEY, CDR2 SVGAGI. The CDR3 DNA sequence: TGTGCCAGCAGACGCTTTGAGACCCAGTACTTC. Amino acid sequence: CASRRFETQYF.

This clonotype was seen ten or more times. This rearrangement joins TRBV6-2 or TRBV6-3 to TRBJ2-7; 8 bases are shared with TRBD2. Germline values: CDR1 MNHEY, CDR2 SVGEGT. The CDR3 runs to 14 residues. V was pared by 6 bases and J by 4 bases, with 8 bases of the junction left unmatched. The CDR3 loop reads CASRWSLAEYEQYF. As DNA, the CDR3 is TGTGCCAGCAGGTGGTCACTAGCGGAATACGAGCAGTACTTC.

This clonotype was counted ten times or more. V and J are TRBV15 and TRBJ1-1, with 7 positions matching TRBD1. Germline loops: CDR1 LNHNV, CDR2 YYDKDF (reference sequence). This CDR3 region has 16 residues. Trimming removed 0 bases from V and 1 base from J; junction bases left unmatched: 5. The DNA of the CDR3 is TGTGCCACCAGCAGAGAACCGACAGGGAGGAACACTGAAGCTTTCTTT. This translates into CATSREPTGRNTEAFF.

The chain recombines TRBV20-1 with TRBJ2-1, with a possible D match to TRBD2 (6 bases). Trimming left V 4 bases short and J 3 bases short, with 16 bases between. The CDR3 covers 15 residues. From germline, CDR1 is DFQATT and CDR2 SNEGSKA (reference sequence). The DNA of the CDR3 is TGCAGTGCTACTACCCCGGGACTCTACTACAATGAGCAGTTCTTC. Protein: CSATTPGLYYNEQFF.

This clonotype was seen more than once but under ten times. The chain recombines TRBV9 with TRBJ1-1; D unclear. Germline CDR1 reads SGDLS; CDR2 reads YYNGEE. The CDR3 runs to 11 residues. Trimming took off 6 bases at V and 4 bases at J, with 7 bases between the two ends. CDR3 nucleotide sequence: TGTGCCAGCACCTCCGGCACTGAAGCTTTCTTT. It encodes CASTSGTEAFF.

The sample holds many counts of this clonotype. The chain joins TRBV11-2 to TRBJ2-4, with a weak D call TRBD2 (5 bases). Deletions cut 5 bases from V and 11 bases from J, with 13 bases between. The CDR3 spans 12 residues. Germline CDR1 is SGHAT and CDR2 is FQNNGV. Here the CDR3 DNA reads TGTGCCAGCAGCCTAGGAGGAGACCTTCAGTACTTC. Amino acids: CASSLGGDLQYF.

This clonotype was observed a handful of times. The gene calls are TRBV15 and TRBJ2-7, with 11 bases that match TRBD2. The CDR3 sequence is 17 residues long. Germline lookup yields CDR1 LNHNV and CDR2 YYDKDF (reference sequence). Germline trimming cut 2 bases from V and 10 bases from J; bases unmatched to any gene: 16. This chain's CDR3 is CATSRPSGLAGGGEQYF. CDR3 DNA sequence: TGTGCCACCAGCAGACCCTCTGGGCTAGCGGGGGGCGGAGAACAGTACTTC.

Here the CDR3 DNA reads TGTGCCAGCAGTTCACACCAGACAGATACGCAGTATTTT. This translates into CASSSHQTDTQYF. The chain is built from TRBV12-3 or TRBV12-4 and TRBJ2-3; the D is unclear. V dropped 4 bases and J dropped 3 bases, with 8 bases sitting between them. The CDR3 length is 13 residues.

This clonotype was seen at least ten times. The chain links TRBV5-1 to TRBJ1-1; D possibly corresponds to TRBD1 (5 bases). V was cut by 4 bases and J by 6 bases, with 16 bases left in between. Germline V gives CDR1 SGHRS, CDR2 YFSETQ. This CDR3 comprises 14 residues. This CDR3 is CASSPRGRVAEAFF. CDR3 coding DNA: TGCGCCAGCAGCCCCCGGGGCAGGGTCGCTGAAGCTTTCTTT. Together with reference TRBV5-1 and TRBJ1-1, the CDR3 gives the full variable domain: KAGVTQTPRYLIKTRGQQVTLSCSPISGHRSVSWYQQTPGQGLQFLFEYFSETQRNKGNFPGRFSGRQFSNSRSEMNVSTLELGDSALYLCASSPRGRVAEAFFGQGTRLTVV.

This clonotype was detected ten times or more. The V gene is TRBV10-3, the J gene TRBJ2-1; TRBD1 might be the D (6 bases). Germline assignment: CDR1 ENHRY and CDR2 SYGVKD. The CDR3 totals 12 residues. The V gene lost 7 bases and the J gene lost 4 bases, with 8 bases spanning the gap. CDR3 sequence reads: CAIKGDYNEQFF. Here the CDR3 DNA reads TGTGCCATCAAGGGGGATTACAATGAGCAGTTCTTC.

This clonotype was detected many times. The V and J genes are TRBV7-3 and TRBJ2-1; D gene uncertain. Germline values: CDR1 SGHTA, CDR2 FQGTGA. V was trimmed by 0 bases and J by 11 bases, leaving 14 bases between them. The CDR3 is 14 residues long. The CDR3 loop reads CASSLTSSARKQFF. CDR3 in DNA: TGTGCCAGCAGCTTAACTTCGAGCGCACGAAAGCAGTTCTTC.

This clonotype was picked up many times. J is TRBJ2-7 and V is TRBV4-2; 8 nucleotides align to TRBD2. This CDR3 contains 16 residues. V trimming: 0 bases; J trimming: 4 bases; junction bases outside the gene matches: 8. Germline CDR1 is LGHNA and CDR2 is YNFKEQ. As DNA, the CDR3 is TGTGCCAGCAGCCAAGAAGGGTCGGGAGGGTGGTACGAGCAGTACTTC. Translating gives CASSQEGSGGWYEQYF.

This clonotype was observed at least ten times. The chain uses TRBV4-3 and TRBJ2-5, with D tentatively TRBD2 (5 bases). The CDR3 covers 13 residues. In germline, CDR1 is LGHNA, CDR2 YSLEER. V gave up 0 bases and J gave up 5 bases, with 7 bases separating them. CDR3 DNA sequence: TGCGCCAGCAGCCAAGACCCGGGGGAGACCCAGTACTTC. It encodes CASSQDPGETQYF.

This clonotype turned up a few times. J is TRBJ2-1 and V is TRBV6-5; no reliable D call. Germline CDR1 is MNHEY and CDR2 is SVGAGI. V was cut by 0 bases and J by 2 bases, with 8 bases left in between. This CDR3 comprises 15 residues. The CDR3 DNA is TGTGCCAGCAGTTACTCTACCGACACCTACAATGAGCAGTTCTTC. It yields the protein CASSYSTDTYNEQFF.

The chain carries TRBV3-1 and TRBJ2-1; possibly TRBD2 for D (7 bases). The CDR3 is 15 amino acids. Germline CDR1 reads LGHDT; CDR2 reads YNNKEL (reference sequence). With 6 bases removed from V and 4 bases from J, the gap between germline ends came to 16 bases. CDR3 region: CASRDAGAGYNEQFF. DNA of the CDR3: TGTGCCAGCAGAGACGCGGGGGCCGGGTACAATGAGCAGTTCTTC.

This clonotype was detected many times. The chain recombines TRBV24-1 with TRBJ2-5; the D call may be TRBD1 or TRBD2 (5 bases each). The V and J ends lost 6 bases and 0 bases respectively, with 10 bases between them. The V gene's germline CDR1 is KGHDR and CDR2 SFDVKD. The length of the CDR3 is 14 residues. DNA of the CDR3: TGTGCCACCAGTTCGGGACGGGACCAAGAGACCCAGTACTTC. This gives the protein CATSSGRDQETQYF.

In its sample, this clonotype was seen a few times. The chain is built from TRBV18 and TRBJ2-1; 8 bases are shared with TRBD2. Germline trimming cut 2 bases from V and 4 bases from J; bases unmatched to any gene: 7. This CDR3 is built from 16 residues. Germline V CDR1 and CDR2: KGHSH, LQKENI. The CDR3 DNA reads TGTGCCAGCTCACCATTGGTAGCGGGATCGTACAATGAGCAGTTCTTC. This codes for CASSPLVAGSYNEQFF.

This clonotype was observed many times. CDR3 sequence: CASSSGLLPGEQYF. Here the CDR3 DNA reads TGTGCCAGCAGTTCTGGGCTCCTGCCGGGGGAGCAGTACTTC. V is TRBV12-3 or TRBV12-4 and J is TRBJ2-7, with D perhaps TRBD2 (5 bases). V was cut by 4 bases and J by 7 bases, with 17 bases left in between. This CDR3 spans 14 amino acids.

This clonotype was observed many times. The chain links TRBV7-9 to TRBJ2-1; D assignment may be TRBD1 or TRBD2 (5 bases each). Germline V gene lookup returns CDR1 SEHNR and CDR2 FQNEAQ (reference sequence). The CDR3 covers 13 residues. V lost 10 bases, J lost 6 bases, and 16 bases lay in between. The CDR3 region is CAIGARRGNEQFF. Here the CDR3 DNA reads TGTGCCATTGGGGCGAGACGGGGCAATGAGCAGTTCTTC. The whole variable domain, filled in from reference TRBV7-9 and TRBJ2-1, reads DTGVSQNPRHKITKRGQNVTFRCDPISEHNRLYWYRQTLGQGPEFLTYFQNEAQLEKSRLLSDRFSAERPKGSFSTLEIQRTEQGDSAMYLCAIGARRGNEQFFGPGTRLTVL.

In its sample, this clonotype was seen many times. The chain joins TRBV4-3 to TRBJ2-3, with D possibly being TRBD2 (5 bases). The V gene lost 3 bases and the J gene lost 3 bases, with 10 bases spanning the gap. The CDR3 is 14 amino acids. CDR1 and CDR2 from the germline V gene are LGHNA and YSLEER. The CDR3 bases are TGCGCCAGCAGCCACGGGGTTCTGACAGATACGCAGTATTTT. Translation gives CASSHGVLTDTQYF.